Each of the 21 T cell receptor beta chains below was sequenced from the same sample in a study of Ad26.COV2.S vaccination and SARS-CoV-2 variants. Only in-frame clones appear in the TCRdb table, and some are missing; sequencing was by immunoSEQ multiplex PCR. The sample lists about 390,000 clones, over 80% occurring once. This sample's treatment: around 19 received Ad26.COV2.S at low or high dose, single or two shots; five or six received placebo; per-sample allocation not given. Day 63 after the first injection of vaccine or placebo was the sampling time. Sequences were derived from peripheral blood, sampled in a trial of Ad26.COV2.S vaccine versus placebo. Receptors were obtained from a person aged 18-65 years who received the Ad26.COV2.S COVID-19 vaccine or a placebo.

The chain links TRBV6-2 or TRBV6-3 to TRBJ2-7; 9 bases fit TRBD2. The germline gives CDR1 MNHEY, CDR2 SVGEGT. This CDR3 is 15 amino acids long. Germline trimming cut 0 bases from V and 11 bases from J; bases unmatched to any gene: 11. CDR3 in amino acids: CASSYSSPGLAKKYF. The DNA of the CDR3 is TGTGCCAGCAGTTACTCGTCCCCGGGACTAGCCAAGAAGTACTTC.

This chain connects TRBV30 to TRBJ2-7; 9 bases map to TRBD2. Germline-derived CDR1 and CDR2 are GTSNPN and SVGIG (reference sequence). This CDR3 comprises 14 residues. Unmatched junction bases numbered 7, after V lost 4 bases and J lost 3 bases. The CDR3 coding sequence is TGTGCCTGGAACCTAGCGGGGCTCCTCTACGAGCAGTACTTC. Amino acid sequence: CAWNLAGLLYEQYF.

The V gene is TRBV21-1, the J gene TRBJ2-6. TRBV21-1 is a recognized pseudogene. This CDR3 is 13 amino acids long. CDR3 DNA: TGTGCCAGCAGGGGCTCTGGGGCCAACGTCCTGACTTTC. Translation: CASRGSGANVLTF.

The V and J genes are TRBV5-8 and TRBJ1-4; D ambiguous. CDR1 and CDR2 from the germline V gene are SGHTS and YDEGEE. The CDR3 covers 14 residues. V gave up 4 bases and J gave up 13 bases, with 20 bases separating them. The CDR3 DNA is TGTGCCAGCAGCCCGGACCGATACACTAGCGGACTGTTTTTT. Its protein is CASSPDRYTSGLFF.

The rearrangement links TRBV28 to TRBJ1-2, with 7 bases identical to TRBD1. CDR3 size: 16 residues. V gave up 3 bases and J gave up 7 bases; unmatched junction bases: 14. Germline CDR1 MDHEN, CDR2 SYDVKM. DNA for the CDR3: TGTGCCAGCAGTTTTCTCGTCTCAGGGGGTAAGAGTGGCTACACCTTC. This gives the protein CASSFLVSGGKSGYTF.

The J gene is TRBJ2-7, the V gene TRBV5-1; maybe TRBD2 (6 bases). The germline V and J ends were trimmed by 0 bases and 4 bases, with 11 bases remaining between them. There are 14 residues in the CDR3. The germline CDR1 and CDR2 sequences are SGHRS and YFSETQ. CDR3 loop: CASSLVLGRYEQYF. For the CDR3, the DNA is TGCGCCAGCAGCTTGGTCTTGGGGAGGTACGAGCAGTACTTC.

The chain recombines TRBV3-1 (or the pseudogene TRBV3-2) with TRBJ2-5; D unresolved. The CDR3 runs to 11 residues. V shed 5 bases and J shed 5 bases, with 6 bases lying between them. The germline V gene has CDR1 LGHDT and CDR2 YNNKEL (reference sequence). Written as DNA, the CDR3 is TGTGCCAGCAGCAAAACGGAGACCCAGTACTTC. It is translated as CASSKTETQYF.

The genes are TRBV19 and TRBJ2-7; 8 nucleotides match TRBD1. The CDR3 has 15 amino acids. The J segment lost 2 bases and the V segment lost 3 bases, leaving 6 bases of the junction unmatched. The germline V gene has CDR1 LNHDA and CDR2 SQIVND (reference sequence). The CDR3 is CASSIGTGGTYEQYF. The CDR3 DNA reads as TGTGCCAGTAGTATCGGGACAGGCGGAACCTACGAGCAGTACTTC.

The J gene is TRBJ1-2, the V gene TRBV5-4; D is unresolved. Trimming cost V 9 bases and J 5 bases, with 11 bases left between them. Germline V gives CDR1 SGHNT, CDR2 YYREEE (reference sequence). This CDR3 comprises 11 residues. CDR3 in amino acids: CATGWGYGYTF. CDR3 nucleotide sequence: TGTGCCACCGGTTGGGGTTATGGCTACACCTTC.

The chain joins TRBV5-1 to TRBJ2-7; possibly TRBD1 for D (6 bases). Deletions cut 3 bases from V and 2 bases from J, with 9 bases between. The germline CDR1 and CDR2 sequences are SGHRS and YFSETQ. This CDR3 has 13 residues. CDR3: CASSSGQTYEQYF. CDR3 nucleotides: TGCGCCAGCAGCTCGGGACAAACCTACGAGCAGTACTTC.

The CDR3 loop reads CASSLSGASGTDTQYF. The CDR3 DNA is TGTGCCAGCAGTTTGTCCGGGGCCTCGGGCACAGATACGCAGTATTTT. The chain couples TRBV28 to TRBJ2-3, with D perhaps being TRBD1 or TRBD2 (5 bases each). Germline-derived CDR1 and CDR2 are MDHEN and SYDVKM. Trimming shortened V by 3 bases and J by 1 base, and 14 bases separated the two germline ends. The CDR3 sequence is 16 residues long.

The rearrangement uses TRBV5-1 and TRBJ1-3, with D maybe TRBD1 (6 bases). This CDR3 has 13 residues. The ends were cut back, 4 bases at V and 4 bases at J, with 9 bases in the middle. CDR1 SGHRS and CDR2 YFSETQ come from the germline V gene. CDR3 sequence reads: CASSGGQGNTIYF. As DNA, the CDR3 is TGCGCCAGCAGCGGAGGACAGGGAAACACCATATATTTT. The full variable domain, with the rest looked up from reference TRBV5-1 and TRBJ1-3, is KAGVTQTPRYLIKTRGQQVTLSCSPISGHRSVSWYQQTPGQGLQFLFEYFSETQRNKGNFPGRFSGRQFSNSRSEMNVSTLELGDSALYLCASSGGQGNTIYFGEGSWLTVV.

J is TRBJ1-2 and V is TRBV28, with 7 positions matching TRBD1. Germline values: CDR1 MDHEN, CDR2 SYDVKM. CDR3 size: 15 residues. Losses at the gene ends were 2 bases for V and 8 bases for J; bases not matched to a gene: 11. CDR3 DNA sequence: TGTGCCAGCAGTTTACTCCCGGGACAGCCCCGGGGCTACACCTTC. Translation gives CASSLLPGQPRGYTF.

The chain combines TRBV13 with TRBJ1-1; 8 bases align to TRBD1. Losses at the gene ends were 1 base for V and 7 bases for J; bases not matched to a gene: 5. The CDR3 contains 14 residues. CDR1 PRHDT and CDR2 FYEKMQ come from the germline V gene (reference sequence). DNA for the CDR3: TGTGCCAGCAGCTTAGAGACAGGGGCCCTTGAAGCTTTCTTT. As protein: CASSLETGALEAFF.

The rearrangement joins TRBV20-1 to TRBJ2-7; either TRBD1 or TRBD2 may supply D (5 bases each). V lost 7 bases, J lost 4 bases, and 11 bases lay in between. CDR1 DFQATT and CDR2 SNEGSKA come from the germline V gene (reference sequence). CDR3 length: 11 amino acids. CDR3 in DNA: TGCAGTGTTACCGAGGGGTACGAGCAGTACTTC. This encodes CSVTEGYEQYF.

The chain links TRBV4-3 to TRBJ1-2; 7 positions agree with TRBD1. Trimming at V came to 4 bases and at J to 5 bases, leaving 4 bases not matched to a gene. The CDR3 is made up of 13 amino acids. In germline, CDR1 is LGHNA, CDR2 YSLEER. Here the CDR3 reads CASSPTQGYGYTF. CDR3 DNA sequence: TGCGCCAGCAGCCCGACACAGGGGTATGGCTACACCTTC.

This chain links TRBV6-1 with TRBJ2-7; D possibly matches TRBD1 or TRBD2 (6 bases each). Germline-derived CDR1 and CDR2 are MNHNS and SASEGT. V was pared by 2 bases and J by 3 bases, with 14 bases between. The CDR3 runs to 15 residues. CDR3 amino acids: CASSESPGAFYEQYF. The DNA of the CDR3 is TGTGCCAGCAGTGAAAGCCCGGGGGCGTTCTACGAGCAGTACTTC.

The chain couples TRBV18 to TRBJ1-1; 7 bases agree with TRBD1. The J segment lost 5 bases and the V segment lost 6 bases, leaving 15 bases of the junction unmatched. The CDR3 spans 16 residues. Germline V CDR1 and CDR2: KGHSH, LQKENI. CDR3 sequence reads: CASSSRDQGVFTEAFF. The CDR3, as DNA: TGTGCCAGCTCGTCCCGGGATCAGGGGGTCTTTACTGAAGCTTTCTTT.

The chain is built from TRBV30 and TRBJ1-5; the match to TRBD1 covers 10 bases. From germline, CDR1 is GTSNPN and CDR2 SVGIG (reference sequence). J lost 9 bases, V lost 6 bases, and 8 bases had no gene match. This CDR3 region has 13 residues. CDR3 protein: CACRDRGLLPQHF. In DNA form, the CDR3 reads TGTGCCTGCCGGGACAGGGGATTATTGCCCCAGCATTTT.

V usage is TRBV18 and J usage is TRBJ2-5; D is possibly TRBD2 (5 bases). Germline V CDR1 and CDR2: KGHSH, LQKENI. Trimming removed 4 bases at V and 7 bases at J, with 25 bases between. This CDR3 contains 17 residues. The CDR3 loop reads CASSLFRDANPSGTQYF. The DNA for the CDR3 is TGTGCCAGCTCACTTTTCCGAGACGCAAATCCAAGCGGGACCCAGTACTTC.

This chain joins TRBV18 and TRBJ2-7; the D is unclear. Deletions cut 0 bases from V and 5 bases from J, with 11 bases between. Germline lookup yields CDR1 KGHSH and CDR2 LQKENI. The CDR3 has 14 residues. CDR3 bases: TGTGCCAGCTCACCACCGGGCTTGGGGAACGAGCAGTACTTC. Translation gives CASSPPGLGNEQYF.